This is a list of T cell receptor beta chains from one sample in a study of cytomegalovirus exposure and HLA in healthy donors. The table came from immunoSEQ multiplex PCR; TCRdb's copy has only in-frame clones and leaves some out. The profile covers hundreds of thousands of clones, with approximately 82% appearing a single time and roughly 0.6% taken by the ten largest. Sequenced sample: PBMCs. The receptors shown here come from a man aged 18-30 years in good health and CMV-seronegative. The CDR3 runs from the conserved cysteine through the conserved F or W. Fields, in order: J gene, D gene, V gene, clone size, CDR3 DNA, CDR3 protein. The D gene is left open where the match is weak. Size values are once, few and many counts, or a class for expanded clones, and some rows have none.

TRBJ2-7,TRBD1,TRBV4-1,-,TGCGCCAGCAGCCAAGATATTCGCTCGGGACAGAGCTCCTACGAGCAGTACTTC,CASSQDIRSGQSSYEQYF
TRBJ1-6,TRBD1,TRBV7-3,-,TGTGCCAGCAGCTTATCAGGGGGCGTTAATTCACCCCTCCACTTT,CASSLSGGVNSPLHF
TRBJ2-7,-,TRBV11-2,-,TGTGCCAGCAGCGCCACTACCGAGCAGTACTTC,CASSATTEQYF
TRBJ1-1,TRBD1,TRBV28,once,TGTGCCAGCAGTCCTGGGACAGCCCACACTGAAGCTTTCTTT,CASSPGTAHTEAFF
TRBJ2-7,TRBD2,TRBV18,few,TGTGCCAGCTCACCACTCGGGACTAGCGGTGCAGAGCAGTACTTC,CASSPLGTSGAEQYF
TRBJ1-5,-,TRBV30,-,TGTGCCTGGAGTGTACAAGGGGGCAATCAGCCCCAGCATTTT,CAWSVQGGNQPQHF
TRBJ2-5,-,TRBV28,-,TGTGCCAGCAGTTTTTCAGGGATCCAAGAGACCCAGTACTTC,CASSFSGIQETQYF
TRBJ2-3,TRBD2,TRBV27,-,TGTGCCAGCAAAGGACCGGGGGGGATAGATACGCAGTATTTT,CASKGPGGIDTQYF
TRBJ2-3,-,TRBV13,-,TGTGCCAGCAGCTCACAGGAAGATACGCAGTATTTT,CASSSQEDTQYF
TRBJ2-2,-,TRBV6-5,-,TGTGCCAGCGGAAGGAGCACCGGGGAGCTGTTTTTT,CASGRSTGELFF
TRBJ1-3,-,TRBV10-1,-,TGCGCCAGCAGTGAGCAATTTCCCCAGGGCCCCTCTGGAAACACCATATATTTT,CASSEQFPQGPSGNTIYF
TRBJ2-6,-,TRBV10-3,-,TGTGCCATCAGTGAGGACACCTCTGGGGCCAACGTCCTGACTTTC,CAISEDTSGANVLTF
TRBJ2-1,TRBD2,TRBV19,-,TGTGCCAGTAGTCCCCTAGCGGGAGAGTACAATGAGCAGTTCTTC,CASSPLAGEYNEQFF
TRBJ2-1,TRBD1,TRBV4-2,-,TGTGCCAGCAGCCAAGTCAGGTCAGGGGGCTTTTACAATGAGCAGTTCTTC,CASSQVRSGGFYNEQFF
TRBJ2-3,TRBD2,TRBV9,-,TGTGCCAGCAGCGGAGGACTAGCGGGAGGGACAGATACGCAGTATTTT,CASSGGLAGGTDTQYF
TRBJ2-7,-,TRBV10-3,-,TGTGCCATCAGTGAGTATGGCGGAGCCTACGAGCAGTACTTC,CAISEYGGAYEQYF
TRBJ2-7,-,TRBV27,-,TGTGCCAGCAGAACAGGGACAATAGCCTCCTACGAGCAGTACTTC,CASRTGTIASYEQYF
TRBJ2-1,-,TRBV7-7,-,TGTGCTAGCAGCCCCCTGGCGGCTTCCGGGGTCAATGAGCAGTTCTTC,CASSPLAASGVNEQFF
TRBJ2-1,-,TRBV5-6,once,TGTGCCAGCAGCTTGGCGGGAGCGTACAATGAGCAGTTCTTC,CASSLAGAYNEQFF
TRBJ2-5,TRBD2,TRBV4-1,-,TGCGCCAGCAGCCAAGGATCCCCGGGAGGCGGAAAGACCCAGTACTTC,CASSQGSPGGGKTQYF
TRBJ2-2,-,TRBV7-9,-,TGTGCCAGCAGCTTATACCTCAGGGGTACCGGGGAGCTGTTTTTT,CASSLYLRGTGELFF
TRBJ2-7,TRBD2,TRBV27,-,TGTGCCAGCAGTTTATCGGGGACTACCTCCTACGAGCAGTACTTC,CASSLSGTTSYEQYF
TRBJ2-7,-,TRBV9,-,TGTGCCAGCAGCGAAACGGGGTACTACGAGCAGTACTTC,CASSETGYYEQYF
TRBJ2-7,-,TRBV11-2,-,TGTGCCAGCAGCTTAGATTCACAGGAGACCTACGAGCAGTACTTC,CASSLDSQETYEQYF
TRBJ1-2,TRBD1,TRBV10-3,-,TGTGCCATCAGTGAGTTGGGGACAGGGAGCGGCTACACCTTC,CAISELGTGSGYTF
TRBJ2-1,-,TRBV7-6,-,TGTGCCAGCAGCCCATTCTCGGAGCCCTCCCAGTTCTTC,CASSPFSEPSQFF
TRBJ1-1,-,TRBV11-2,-,TGTGCCAGCAGCGAAGAAGGTCCGACGGGCACTGAAGCTTTCTTT,CASSEEGPTGTEAFF